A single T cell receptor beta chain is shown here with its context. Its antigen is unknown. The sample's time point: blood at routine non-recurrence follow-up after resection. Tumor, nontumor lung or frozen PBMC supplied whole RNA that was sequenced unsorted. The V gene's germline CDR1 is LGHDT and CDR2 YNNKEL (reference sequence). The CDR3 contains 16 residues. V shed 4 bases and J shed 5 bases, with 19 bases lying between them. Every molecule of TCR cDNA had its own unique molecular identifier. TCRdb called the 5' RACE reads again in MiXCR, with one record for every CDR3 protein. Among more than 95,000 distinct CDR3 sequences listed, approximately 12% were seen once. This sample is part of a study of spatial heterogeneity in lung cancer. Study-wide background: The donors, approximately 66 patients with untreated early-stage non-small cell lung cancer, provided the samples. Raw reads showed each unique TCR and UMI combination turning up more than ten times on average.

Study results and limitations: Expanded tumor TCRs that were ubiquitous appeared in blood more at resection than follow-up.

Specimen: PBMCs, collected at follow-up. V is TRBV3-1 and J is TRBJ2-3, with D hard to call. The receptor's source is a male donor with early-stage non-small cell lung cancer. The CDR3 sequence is CASSRAATPPGDTQYF. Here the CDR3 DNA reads TGTGCCAGCAGCCGAGCAGCCACCCCGCCAGGAGATACGCAGTATTTT.